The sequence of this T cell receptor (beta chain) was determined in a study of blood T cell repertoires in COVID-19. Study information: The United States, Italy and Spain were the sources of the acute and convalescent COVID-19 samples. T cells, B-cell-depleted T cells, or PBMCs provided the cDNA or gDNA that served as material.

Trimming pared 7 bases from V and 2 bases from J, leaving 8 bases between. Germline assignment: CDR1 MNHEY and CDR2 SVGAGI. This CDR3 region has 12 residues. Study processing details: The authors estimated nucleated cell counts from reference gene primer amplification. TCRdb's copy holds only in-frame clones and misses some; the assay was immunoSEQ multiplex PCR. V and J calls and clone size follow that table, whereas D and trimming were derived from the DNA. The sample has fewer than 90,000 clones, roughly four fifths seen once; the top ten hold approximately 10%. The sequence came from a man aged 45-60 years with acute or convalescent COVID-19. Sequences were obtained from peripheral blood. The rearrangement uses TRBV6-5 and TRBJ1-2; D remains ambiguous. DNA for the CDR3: TGTGCCAGCAAGGAGGGAAACTATGGCTACACCTTC. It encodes CASKEGNYGYTF.